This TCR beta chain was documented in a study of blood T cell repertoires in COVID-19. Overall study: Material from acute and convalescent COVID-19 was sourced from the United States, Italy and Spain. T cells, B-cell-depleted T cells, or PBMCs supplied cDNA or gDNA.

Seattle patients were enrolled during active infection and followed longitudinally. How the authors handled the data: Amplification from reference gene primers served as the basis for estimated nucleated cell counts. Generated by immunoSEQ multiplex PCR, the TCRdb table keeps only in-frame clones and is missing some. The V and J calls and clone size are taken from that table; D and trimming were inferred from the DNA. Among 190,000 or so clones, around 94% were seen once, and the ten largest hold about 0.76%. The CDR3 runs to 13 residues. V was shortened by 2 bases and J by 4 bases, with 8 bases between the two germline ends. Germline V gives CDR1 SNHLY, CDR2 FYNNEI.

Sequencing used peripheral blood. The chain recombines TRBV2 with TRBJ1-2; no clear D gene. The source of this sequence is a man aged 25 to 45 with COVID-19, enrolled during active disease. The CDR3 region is CASSENLAYGYTF. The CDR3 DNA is TGTGCCAGCAGTGAAAACCTAGCCTATGGCTACACCTTC.